Below, one T cell receptor beta chain is given with its context. Antigen unknown. The PCR contained 60 Vbeta and 13 Jbeta primers. Profiled with immunoSEQ multiplex PCR; TCRdb holds only in-frame clones, not every one. The profile shows about 150,000 clones, 80% to 85% of them singletons. These data originate in a study of cytomegalovirus exposure and HLA in healthy donors. Study in general: As released early, the data held 85 million to 95 million unique TCRs from HLA-typed donors. Regarding the study as a whole: Apart from CMV serostatus, no immune exposure information was available. Among donors in an Asian-associated ancestry cluster, a later analysis reportedly found fewer N-insertions than the roughly 610-donor mean. The authors excluded some V segments, including TRBV6-2 and TRBV6-3, as indistinguishable.

The CDR3 sequence is 16 residues long. Per the germline V gene, CDR1 is LNHNV and CDR2 is YYDKDF (reference sequence). The J segment lost 3 bases and the V segment lost 1 base, leaving 6 bases of the junction unmatched. The chain joins TRBV15 to TRBJ2-1, with 7 nucleotides matching TRBD2. The sample was PBMCs. The receptor was isolated from a boy between 2 and 15 years old in good health and CMV-seronegative. The CDR3 here is CATSRGYSGLYNEQFF. The CDR3 DNA reads TGTGCCACCAGCAGAGGATATAGCGGGCTCTACAATGAGCAGTTCTTC.